These 9 T cell receptor beta chains were all obtained from the same sample, sequenced in a study of blood T cell repertoires in COVID-19. Some clones are missing from TCRdb's copy, which holds only in-frame ones; the method was immunoSEQ multiplex PCR. The sample shows under 200,000 clones, around 83% of them seen only once. Material: peripheral blood. All receptors come from a man aged 18 to 35 with acute or convalescent COVID-19.

The chain combines TRBV6-5 with TRBJ2-1; TRBD2 matches at 7 bases. This CDR3 is 14 amino acids long. Germline CDR1 reads MNHEY; CDR2 reads SVGAGI. The ends lost 5 bases at V and 4 bases at J; junction bases unmatched: 5. This chain's CDR3 is CASSPRDYYNEQFF. The CDR3 DNA follows: TGTGCCAGCAGTCCCCGGGACTATTACAATGAGCAGTTCTTC.

The chain links TRBV6-5 to TRBJ2-1; 8 positions agree with TRBD1. The CDR3 has 15 residues. Germline V gene sequence: CDR1 MNHEY, CDR2 SVGAGI. With V trimmed by 3 bases and J by 8 bases, 9 bases remained unmatched. The CDR3 sequence: CASSYSARGLDEQFF. CDR3 DNA: TGTGCCAGCAGTTATTCGGCCAGGGGGCTCGATGAGCAGTTCTTC.

V and J are TRBV6-6 and TRBJ1-1; D is undetermined. This CDR3 has 13 amino acids. Germline V gene data show CDR1 as MNHNY and CDR2 as SVGAGI (reference sequence). V was cut by 5 bases and J by 1 base, with 8 bases left in between. The DNA of the CDR3 is TGTGCCAGCAGTCCCAGGTCGAACACTGAAGCTTTCTTT. It translates to CASSPRSNTEAFF.

This sequence joins TRBV12-3 or TRBV12-4 and TRBJ2-7; 8 bases map to TRBD1. V dropped 7 bases and J dropped 2; count of bases not matched to a gene: 4. This CDR3 has 13 residues. As DNA, the CDR3 is TGTGCCAGCACCGGGACAGGAGCCTACGAGCAGTACTTC. It codes for CASTGTGAYEQYF.

This sequence joins TRBV6-5 and TRBJ1-4, with D hard to call. V gave up 6 bases and J gave up 8 bases, with 13 bases separating them. Germline-derived CDR1 and CDR2 are MNHEY and SVGAGI. This CDR3 is built from 13 residues. The CDR3 region is CASRRVSGEKLFF. CDR3 nucleotide sequence: TGTGCCAGCAGGAGGGTCTCCGGGGAAAAACTGTTTTTT.

This chain uses TRBV7-6 with TRBJ2-2; tentative D call: TRBD1 (6 bases). Trimming removed 5 bases at V and 0 bases at J, with 10 bases between. CDR1 is SGHVS and CDR2 is FNYEAQ in the germline V gene. The CDR3 runs 15 residues. The CDR3 is CASSTRQANTGELFF. In DNA, the CDR3 is TGTGCCAGCAGCACCCGACAGGCGAACACCGGGGAGCTGTTTTTT.

The V call is TRBV27, the J call TRBJ2-3, with 12 positions matching TRBD1. The CDR3 loop spans 17 amino acids. V dropped 3 bases and J dropped 7; count of bases not matched to a gene: 11. The germline V gene has CDR1 MNHEY and CDR2 SMNVEV (reference sequence). In DNA form, the CDR3 reads TGTGCCAGCAGTTTCTCAGCTCGGGACAGGGGGCCCCATACGCAGTATTTT. This translates into CASSFSARDRGPHTQYF.

The chain links TRBV30 to TRBJ1-1; tentatively, D is TRBD1 (6 bases). CDR1 GTSNPN and CDR2 SVGIG come from the germline V gene (reference sequence). The CDR3 has 11 residues. The ends were cut back, 5 bases at V and 11 bases at J, with 15 bases in the middle. DNA of the CDR3: TGTGCCTGGGACGGCGGGGGGGGCGCTTTCTTT. This codes for CAWDGGGGAFF.

The rearrangement links TRBV3-1 (or the pseudogene TRBV3-2) to TRBJ2-1, with D unclear. CDR3 length: 12 residues. Deletions cut 1 base from V and 7 bases from J, with 5 bases between. In germline, CDR1 is LGHDT, CDR2 YNNKEL (reference sequence). CDR3 sequence: CASSQVRNEQFF. CDR3 bases: TGTGCCAGCAGCCAAGTCCGTAATGAGCAGTTCTTC.